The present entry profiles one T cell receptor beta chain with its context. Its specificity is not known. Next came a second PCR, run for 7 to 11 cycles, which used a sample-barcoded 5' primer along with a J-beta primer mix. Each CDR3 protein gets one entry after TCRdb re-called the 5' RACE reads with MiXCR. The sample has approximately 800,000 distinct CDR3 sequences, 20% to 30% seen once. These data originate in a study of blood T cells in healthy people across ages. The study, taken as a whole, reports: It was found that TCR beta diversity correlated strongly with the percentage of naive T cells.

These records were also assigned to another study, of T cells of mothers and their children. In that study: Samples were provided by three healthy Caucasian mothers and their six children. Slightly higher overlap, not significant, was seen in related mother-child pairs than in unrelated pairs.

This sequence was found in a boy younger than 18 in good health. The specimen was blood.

This CDR3 is CASSHNTGPNTEAFF. The CDR3 coding sequence is TGTGCCAGCAGTCACAACACGGGACCGAACACTGAAGCTTTCTTT. The chain links TRBV6-2 or TRBV6-3 to TRBJ1-1; D might be TRBD1 (5 bases). Trimming took 5 bases from V and 1 from J, leaving 14 bases between them. This CDR3 region has 15 residues. Germline lookup yields CDR1 MNHEY and CDR2 SVGEGT.